This TCR beta chain came from a study of OX40 agonist ivuxolimab in advanced cancers. Study information: At 0.01 to 10 mg/kg, ivuxolimab was administered intravenously to patients every 2 weeks. Patients enrolled in dose escalation were diagnosed with hepatocellular carcinoma, melanoma, renal cell or head and neck cancer.

In germline, CDR1 is LNHDA, CDR2 SQIVND (reference sequence). The CDR3 has 15 amino acids. V shed 2 bases and J shed 5 bases, with 14 bases lying between them. Method: immunoSEQ multiplex PCR; TCRdb's copy keeps in-frame clones and lacks some. The repertoire holds fewer than 130,000 clones, with approximately 89% as singletons. The origin of this receptor is an adult with an advanced solid tumor such as melanoma, head and neck, liver or kidney cancer. Sample: CD4+ or CD8+ T cells sorted from blood, taken in a trial of the OX40 agonist ivuxolimab. This chain connects TRBV19 to TRBJ2-3, with D perhaps assigned TRBD1 or TRBD2 (5 bases each). The CDR3 reads CASSIRDPGEDTQYF. CDR3 DNA: TGTGCCAGTAGTATAAGGGACCCCGGAGAAGATACGCAGTATTTT.